The 23 T cell receptor beta chains below were found in one sample sequenced in a study of OX40 agonist ivuxolimab in advanced cancers. Receptor amplification or capture employed the immunoSEQ multiplex PCR assay. What TCRdb holds here is the immuneACCESS table cut down to in-frame rearrangements. Part of the clones is not present; checked against another copy, under half of the missing clones reflect an unresolved V gene, and the others are unexplained. This sample comprises 69,000 or so clones, roughly 85% of them detected only once. The ten largest make up roughly 0.8% of the sample. Sequenced material: CD4+ or CD8+ T cells sorted from blood, taken in a trial of the OX40 agonist ivuxolimab. Receptors originate from an adult with an advanced solid tumor such as melanoma, head and neck, liver or kidney cancer.

The rearrangement links TRBV5-3 to TRBJ2-7, with D possibly matching TRBD2 (5 bases). TRBV5-3 is designated an ORF whose function remains uncertain. The CDR3 spans 13 residues. Trimming removed 4 bases from V and 4 bases from J, with 12 bases in between. In DNA, the CDR3 is TGTGCCAGAAGCCCAGGACTTAAATACGAGCAGTACTTC. Its translation: CARSPGLKYEQYF.

The chain has TRBV5-1 and TRBJ1-2; 8 bases line up with TRBD1. V lost 0 bases and J lost 7; bases outside the gene matches: 11. The CDR3 length is 16 residues. CDR1 is SGHRS, CDR2 YFSETQ, per germline. This CDR3 is CASSLVFQGASAGYTF. The CDR3 bases are TGCGCCAGCAGCTTGGTGTTCCAGGGGGCTTCGGCTGGCTACACCTTC.

The V and J genes are TRBV21-1 and TRBJ1-6; the table's D call TRBD1 went unverified against the DNA. TRBV21-1 counts as a pseudogene. The CDR3 length is 16 residues. CDR3 DNA sequence: TGTGCCAGCACCGTGGACAGAAGCTCCTATAATTCACCCCTCCACTTT. It translates to CASTVDRSSYNSPLHF.

The genes are TRBV2 and TRBJ2-5; 8 bases line up with TRBD2. The CDR3 has 17 amino acids. Trimming took 5 bases from V and 4 from J; bases not matched to a gene: 15. The germline V gene has CDR1 SNHLY and CDR2 FYNNEI. The CDR3 region has the DNA TGTGCCAGCAGTCAACCAGGACTAGCTGTTCTCGGAGAGACCCAGTACTTC. It translates to CASSQPGLAVLGETQYF.

The rearrangement links TRBV11-2 to TRBJ1-6, with D hard to call. Trimming took off 8 bases at V and 12 bases at J, with 17 bases between the two ends. This CDR3 has 13 amino acids. Germline CDR1 is SGHAT and CDR2 is FQNNGV. CDR3 protein: CASQRSTGEPLHF. As DNA, the CDR3 is TGTGCCAGCCAAAGGTCGACTGGGGAACCCCTCCACTTT.

This clone was counted only a few times. The gene calls are TRBV7-3 and TRBJ1-1, with D maybe TRBD1 (5 bases). Trimming removed 1 base at V and 11 bases at J, with 14 bases between. Germline CDR1 SGHTA, CDR2 FQGTGA. This CDR3 spans 13 amino acids. The DNA for the CDR3 is TGTGCCAGCAGCTTAAAGGCAGGGATGATTGCTTTCTTT. It yields the protein CASSLKAGMIAFF.

The chain uses TRBV19 and TRBJ1-5; 10 bases are a match to TRBD1. Germline V gene sequence: CDR1 LNHDA, CDR2 SQIVND (reference sequence). J lost 5 bases, V lost 4 bases, and 2 bases had no gene match. This CDR3 contains 14 residues. The CDR3 DNA is TGTGCCAGTAGTACGACAGGGGGCGATCAGCCCCAGCATTTT. Translated, it gives CASSTTGGDQPQHF. The full variable domain, completed using reference TRBV19 and TRBJ1-5, is DGGITQSPKYLFRKEGQNVTLSCEQNLNHDAMYWYRQDPGQGLRLIYYSQIVNDFQKGDIAEGYSVSREKKESFPLTVTSAQKNPTAFYLCASSTTGGDQPQHFGDGTRLSIL.

This sequence joins TRBV7-2 and TRBJ1-1; TRBD1 matches 7 bases. This CDR3 contains 15 residues. Trimming took 3 bases from V and 1 from J; bases not matched to a gene: 5. Germline V gives CDR1 SGHTA, CDR2 FQGNSA. CDR3 loop: CASSFQGGGNTEAFF. The CDR3 bases are TGTGCCAGCAGCTTTCAAGGGGGCGGGAACACTGAAGCTTTCTTT. Full variable domain (missing parts from reference TRBV7-2 and TRBJ1-1): GAGVSQSPSNKVTEKGKDVELRCDPISGHTALYWYRQSLGQGLEFLIYFQGNSAPDKSGLPSDRFSAERTGGSVSTLTIQRTQQEDSAVYLCASSFQGGGNTEAFFGQGTRLTVV.

The CDR3 is CASSARTVDYGYTF. CDR3 DNA sequence: TGTGCCAGCAGTGCCAGGACAGTTGACTATGGCTACACCTTC. This sequence joins TRBV2 and TRBJ1-2, with D perhaps TRBD1 (6 bases). This CDR3 is 14 amino acids long. V gave up 4 bases and J gave up 3 bases, with 12 bases separating them. CDR1 and CDR2 from the germline V gene are SNHLY and FYNNEI.

The chain uses TRBV30 and TRBJ2-1, with 11 bases fitting TRBD2. The CDR3 is 15 amino acids. V lost 0 bases and J lost 3; bases outside the gene matches: 1. Germline-derived CDR1 and CDR2 are GTSNPN and SVGIG (reference sequence). The CDR3: CAWSVGTSGYNEQFF. The CDR3 DNA reads as TGTGCCTGGAGTGTAGGGACTAGCGGCTACAATGAGCAGTTCTTC.

V and J are TRBV5-1 and TRBJ2-1; D is undetermined. V gave up 0 bases and J gave up 0 bases, with 7 bases separating them. Germline assignment: CDR1 SGHRS and CDR2 YFSETQ. The CDR3 is 15 residues long. DNA of the CDR3: TGCGCCAGCAGCTTGGGCGTCGGCTCCTACAATGAGCAGTTCTTC. It encodes CASSLGVGSYNEQFF.

CDR3 bases: TGTGCCAGTATCGGGGGTCAGGGTTATAATAGCAATCAGCCCCAGCATTTT. Its protein product is CASIGGQGYNSNQPQHF. The chain joins TRBV19 to TRBJ1-5, with TRBD1 as a possible D gene (5 bases). The V end lost 7 bases, the J end lost 0 bases, and 19 bases lay between the germline ends. CDR1 LNHDA and CDR2 SQIVND come from the germline V gene (reference sequence). This CDR3 is built from 17 residues.

This rearrangement joins TRBV11-2 to TRBJ2-7, with D possibly being TRBD1 or TRBD2 (5 bases each). The CDR3 has 11 residues. V lost 5 bases, J lost 6 bases, and 8 bases lay in between. Germline CDR1 SGHAT, CDR2 FQNNGV. CDR3: CASSRGGEQYF. CDR3 coding DNA: TGTGCCAGCAGCCGGGGCGGCGAGCAGTACTTC.

The table lists this clone with a count of one. The chain links TRBV11-2 to TRBJ2-1; 14 nucleotides match TRBD2. The V and J ends lost 1 base and 9 bases, in that order; junction bases with no gene match: 2. Germline loops: CDR1 SGHAT, CDR2 FQNNGV. The CDR3 is 15 amino acids. CDR3 amino acids: CASSLGLAGGLEQFF. The CDR3 nucleotides are TGTGCCAGCAGCTTAGGACTAGCGGGAGGGCTTGAGCAGTTCTTC.

This chain joins TRBV9 and TRBJ2-7; 8 bases line up with TRBD2. V gave up 3 bases and J gave up 6 bases; unmatched junction bases: 11. This CDR3 is 15 amino acids long. From germline, CDR1 is SGDLS and CDR2 YYNGEE. CDR3 nucleotide sequence: TGTGCCAGCAGCGCCGGGGGACTAGTCGTCCTCGAGCAGTACTTC. Translated, it gives CASSAGGLVVLEQYF. The full variable domain, with the rest looked up from reference TRBV9 and TRBJ2-7, is DSGVTQTPKHLITATGQRVTLRCSPRSGDLSVYWYQQSLDQGLQFLIQYYNGEERAKGNILERFSAQQFPDLHSELNLSSLELGDSALYFCASSAGGLVVLEQYFGPGTRLTVT.

The genes are TRBV13 and TRBJ2-2, with 10 bases aligning to TRBD1. Losses at the gene ends were 5 bases for V and 6 bases for J; bases not matched to a gene: 9. Germline V CDR1 and CDR2: PRHDT, FYEKMQ (reference sequence). The CDR3 is 16 amino acids. In DNA, the CDR3 is TGTGCCAGCAGCGCCCGCCGGGACAGGGGAGCCGGGGAGCTGTTTTTT. Protein product: CASSARRDRGAGELFF.

The chain couples TRBV4-1 to TRBJ2-3; 7 bases fit TRBD2. This CDR3 has 16 residues. The V gene end was trimmed by 1 base and the J gene end by 2 bases; junction bases not matched to a gene: 6. CDR1 is MGHRA and CDR2 is YSYEKL in the germline V gene. The CDR3 nucleotides are TGCGCCAGCAGCCAAGCTCTAGCGGCTAACACAGATACGCAGTATTTT. Translation: CASSQALAANTDTQYF.

The rearrangement uses TRBV7-8 and TRBJ1-1; 8 positions match TRBD1. Germline CDR1 is SGHVS and CDR2 is FQNEAQ. V dropped 1 base and J dropped 5; count of bases not matched to a gene: 9. The CDR3 is made up of 16 amino acids. The CDR3 bases are TGTGCCAGCAGCTTAGGAGTGGCCAGGGGGCGGACTGAAGCTTTCTTT. Protein: CASSLGVARGRTEAFF.

The chain carries TRBV11-3 and TRBJ2-1; 13 bases map to TRBD2. The CDR3 covers 14 residues. Germline V gives CDR1 SGHNT, CDR2 YENEEA. The junction had 4 bases not matched to a gene; V was cut back by 5 bases and J by 9 bases. The CDR3 region has the DNA TGTGCCAGCAGCGGACTAGCGGGAGTGGTTGAGCAGTTCTTC. This encodes CASSGLAGVVEQFF. Full variable domain (missing parts from reference TRBV11-3 and TRBJ2-1): EAGVVQSPRYKIIEKKQPVAFWCNPISGHNTLYWYLQNLGQGPELLIRYENEEAVDDSQLPKDRFSAERLKGVDSTLKIQPAELGDSAVYLCASSGLAGVVEQFFGPGTRLTVL.

The chain is built from TRBV9 and TRBJ2-5; TRBD1 matches at 7 bases. Judging by the DNA end, TRBJ2-7 fits better; the J call may be wrong. Per germline, CDR1 SGDLS and CDR2 YYNGEE. This CDR3 has 15 amino acids. In nucleotides, the CDR3 is TGTGCCAGCAGCCCTACAGGGGTGAGGTCCTACGAGCAGTACTTC. Translating it yields CASSPTGVRSYEQYF.

The chain is built from TRBV19 and TRBJ2-1; no definite D call. V was clipped by 1 base and J by 1 base, with 2 bases between them. The CDR3 has 13 residues. In germline, CDR1 is LNHDA, CDR2 SQIVND (reference sequence). CDR3 protein: CASSIASYNEQFF. CDR3 DNA: TGTGCCAGTAGTATAGCTTCCTACAATGAGCAGTTCTTC.

J is TRBJ2-7 and V is TRBV13; D gene ambiguous. Trimming took off 5 bases at V and 0 bases at J, with 8 bases between the two ends. This CDR3 is 13 amino acids long. Germline V gene sequence: CDR1 PRHDT, CDR2 FYEKMQ (reference sequence). The CDR3 coding sequence is TGTGCCAGCAGCCCCCCGAGCTCCTACGAGCAGTACTTC. Protein: CASSPPSSYEQYF.

The rearrangement joins TRBV15 to TRBJ2-1, with TRBD2 matching 10 bases. The CDR3 is made up of 18 amino acids. Trimming at V came to 1 base and at J to 8 bases, leaving 14 bases not matched to a gene. Germline lookup yields CDR1 LNHNV and CDR2 YYDKDF (reference sequence). Here the CDR3 DNA reads TGTGCCACCAGCAGAGTTCGAGGAGCGGGAGGGCCTCGGGATGAGCAGTTCTTC. It codes for CATSRVRGAGGPRDEQFF.